Each of the 21 T cell receptor beta chains below was sequenced from the same sample in a study of blood T cell repertoires in COVID-19. The table came from immunoSEQ multiplex PCR; TCRdb's copy has only in-frame clones and leaves some out. The table lists approximately 90,000 clones, about 83% of them singletons. Material: peripheral blood. All receptors come from a human donor in a cohort sampled during active COVID-19.

This clone appeared a single time. The identical CDR3 is also encoded by other nucleotide sequences in the sample. The V call is TRBV27, the J call TRBJ2-2; the D gene is possibly TRBD1 (5 bases). The length of the CDR3 is 16 residues. From germline, CDR1 is MNHEY and CDR2 SMNVEV (reference sequence). Trimming shortened V by 2 bases and J by 1 base, and 11 bases separated the two germline ends. CDR3 coding DNA: TGTGCCAGCAGTTTAAGGGGCAGGGTGAACACCGGGGAGCTGTTTTTT. Encoded protein: CASSLRGRVNTGELFF.

The rearrangement uses TRBV2 and TRBJ2-3; a weak D match, TRBD1 (5 bases). CDR3 length: 13 residues. V was shortened by 11 bases and J by 2 bases, with 14 bases between the two germline ends. Germline V gene sequence: CDR1 SNHLY, CDR2 FYNNEI. The CDR3 DNA follows: TGTGCCGTCCCAGGGCAATACACAGATACGCAGTATTTT. Translating it yields CAVPGQYTDTQYF.

The gene calls are TRBV6-5 and TRBJ2-1; 12 nucleotides align to TRBD2. The V gene end was trimmed by 4 bases and the J gene end by 3 bases; junction bases not matched to a gene: 4. CDR3 length: 16 amino acids. Germline V lookup: CDR1 MNHEY, CDR2 SVGAGI. The DNA for the CDR3 is TGTGCCAGCAGTTCCACGGGACTAGCGGGCTACAATGAGCAGTTCTTC. The encoded protein is CASSSTGLAGYNEQFF.

This chain joins TRBV6-5 and TRBJ1-3, with D unresolved. The CDR3 sequence is 15 residues long. Between the trimmed V and J ends, which lost 2 bases and 4 bases, there was a span of 12 bases. The V gene's germline CDR1 is MNHEY and CDR2 SVGAGI. CDR3 bases: TGTGCCAGCAGTTACGCGAAGAAGTCCGGAAACACCATATATTTT. Its translation: CASSYAKKSGNTIYF.

J is TRBJ1-2 and V is TRBV29-1; weak D call: TRBD1 (6 bases). CDR1 is SQVTM and CDR2 is ANQGSEA in the germline V gene. V dropped 5 bases and J dropped 4 bases, with 11 bases sitting between them. This CDR3 region has 12 residues. The DNA for the CDR3 is TGCAGCGTTTCGCAGGGGAGCTATGGCTACACCTTC. This gives the protein CSVSQGSYGYTF.

This clone was found a few times. The chain employs TRBV7-8 and TRBJ1-6; the match to TRBD1 covers 7 bases. CDR3 length equals 15 residues. After removal of 8 bases from V and 4 bases from J, the junction contained 8 bases not matched to a gene. Germline V gives CDR1 SGHVS, CDR2 FQNEAQ. The CDR3 bases are TGTGCCAGCGCCCATCCACAGGGGTATAATTCACCCCTCCACTTT. Amino acids: CASAHPQGYNSPLHF.

The chain links TRBV7-2 to TRBJ2-2; perhaps TRBD2 as D (6 bases). Germline V gene sequence: CDR1 SGHTA, CDR2 FQGNSA. V lost 1 base and J 7 bases, leaving 16 bases between the germline ends. CDR3 size: 16 residues. This chain's CDR3 is CASSLGLVGSNGELFF. The CDR3 DNA sequence: TGTGCCAGCAGCTTAGGACTAGTCGGTAGTAACGGGGAGCTGTTTTTT.

The chain uses TRBV28 and TRBJ1-5, with D uncertain. This CDR3 contains 13 residues. Trimming left V 2 bases short and J 5 bases short, with 7 bases between. Germline CDR1 and CDR2: MDHEN and SYDVKM. The CDR3 sequence: CASSLPGYQPQHF. CDR3 DNA sequence: TGTGCCAGCAGTTTACCGGGATATCAGCCCCAGCATTTT.

The V call is TRBV9, the J call TRBJ1-1; D is uncertain. The CDR3 contains 11 residues. CDR1 and CDR2 from the germline V gene are SGDLS and YYNGEE. V was clipped by 3 bases and J by 8 bases, with 8 bases between them. The CDR3 DNA follows: TGTGCCAGCAGCGCGTTCGGGGAAGCTTTCTTT. Translated: CASSAFGEAFF. The full variable domain, completed using reference TRBV9 and TRBJ1-1, is DSGVTQTPKHLITATGQRVTLRCSPRSGDLSVYWYQQSLDQGLQFLIQYYNGEERAKGNILERFSAQQFPDLHSELNLSSLELGDSALYFCASSAFGEAFFGQGTRLTVV.

The rearrangement links TRBV28 to TRBJ2-5; the match to TRBD2 covers 11 bases. Per the germline V gene, CDR1 is MDHEN and CDR2 is SYDVKM. The CDR3 is 14 residues long. The trim removed 5 bases at V and 4 bases at J, leaving 3 bases unmatched. CDR3 amino acids: CASSPLAGGETQYF. The CDR3 DNA reads as TGTGCCAGCAGTCCCCTAGCGGGAGGAGAGACCCAGTACTTC. Full variable domain (missing parts from reference TRBV28 and TRBJ2-5): DVKVTQSSRYLVKRTGEKVFLECVQDMDHENMFWYRQDPGLGLRLIYFSYDVKMKEKGDIPEGYSVSREKKERFSLILESASTNQTSMYLCASSPLAGGETQYFGPGTRLLVL.

This clone was seen a handful of times. The CDR3 DNA follows: TGTGCCAGCAGCCCCCGGGACAGCGGAACAGGGGAGACCCAGTACTTC. Its protein product is CASSPRDSGTGETQYF. This sequence joins TRBV11-1 and TRBJ2-5, with 7 bases fitting TRBD1. In germline, CDR1 is SGHAT, CDR2 FQDESV (reference sequence). The CDR3 totals 16 residues. V dropped 5 bases and J dropped 5; count of bases not matched to a gene: 14.

V usage is TRBV18 and J usage is TRBJ2-7; 9 nucleotides align to TRBD1. Germline V gene data show CDR1 as KGHSH and CDR2 as LQKENI. CDR3 length: 14 residues. J gave up 3 bases and V 4 bases, and 4 bases lay outside the gene matches. The CDR3 sequence is CASSRPGQGYEQYF. The CDR3 DNA is TGTGCCAGCTCACGCCCGGGACAGGGCTACGAGCAGTACTTC.

This sequence joins TRBV7-9 and TRBJ2-2, with 8 positions matching TRBD2. From germline, CDR1 is SEHNR and CDR2 FQNEAQ (reference sequence). The CDR3 sequence is 16 residues long. V shed 7 bases and J 4 bases; nucleotides not matched to a gene: 11. The CDR3 sequence is CASTGAGTRGTGELFF. CDR3 nucleotides: TGTGCCAGCACCGGCGCCGGGACTAGAGGCACCGGGGAGCTGTTTTTT.

As regards this clone: Sequence at one end of the junction differs from germline and may be a read error. CDR3 nucleotide sequence: TGCGCCAGCAGCCACGCGATTGGGGAAGGACAGGGGGGAGCAAACTTC. Translating gives CASSHAIGEGQGGANF. V gene TRBV4-1 combines with J gene TRBJ2-4; 10 nucleotides line up with TRBD1. Germline V lookup: CDR1 MGHRA, CDR2 YSYEKL. CDR3 length equals 16 residues.

The V and J genes are TRBV7-2 and TRBJ2-3; TRBD1 agrees at 9 bases. The CDR3 has 16 amino acids. Germline V lookup: CDR1 SGHTA, CDR2 FQGNSA. After removal of 5 bases from V and 4 bases from J, the junction contained 10 bases not matched to a gene. In DNA, the CDR3 is TGTGCCAGCAGCCTAGTTCCGGGACAGGGCGCAGATACGCAGTATTTT. This translates into CASSLVPGQGADTQYF.

The V and J genes are TRBV20-1 and TRBJ2-2, with D tentatively TRBD2 (6 bases). Trimming took off 3 bases at V and 7 bases at J, with 12 bases between the two ends. The CDR3 is made up of 13 amino acids. Germline V gene data show CDR1 as DFQATT and CDR2 as SNEGSKA (reference sequence). Here the CDR3 reads CSASWGDGGELFF. The DNA of the CDR3 is TGCAGTGCTAGTTGGGGGGACGGCGGGGAGCTGTTTTTT.

J is TRBJ2-2 and V is TRBV10-3; D is unresolved. CDR1 is ENHRY and CDR2 is SYGVKD in the germline V gene. This CDR3 region has 14 residues. V lost 3 bases and J lost 2, with 7 bases in between. CDR3 DNA: TGTGCCATCAGTGAACATCAAAACACCGGGGAGCTGTTTTTT. Translated: CAISEHQNTGELFF.

This clone showed up just once. V usage is TRBV18 and J usage is TRBJ1-2; D not resolved. The germline gives CDR1 KGHSH, CDR2 LQKENI. V gave up 2 bases and J gave up 4 bases, with 14 bases separating them. This CDR3 has 15 residues. The CDR3 sequence is CASSPVTDPTYGYTF. CDR3 nucleotide sequence: TGTGCCAGCTCACCAGTAACAGACCCTACCTATGGCTACACCTTC.

Note on this clone: The sample contains more than one DNA sequence encoding this CDR3. The chain joins TRBV28 to TRBJ1-3; TRBD1 is a possible D gene (6 bases). The CDR3 is 15 amino acids. In germline, CDR1 is MDHEN, CDR2 SYDVKM. V lost 3 bases, J lost 2 bases, and 11 bases lay in between. CDR3 bases: TGTGCCAGCAGTTTTCTGCCAGGGGCTGGAAACACCATATATTTT. It codes for CASSFLPGAGNTIYF.

The rearrangement joins TRBV12-1 to TRBJ2-5; the table gives TRBD1 as D, unverified against the DNA. TRBV12-1 represents a pseudogene. CDR3 length: 15 amino acids. The CDR3 bases are TGTGCCAGCAGCGGGAGGGACAGGGGGGAGGGGACCCAGTACTTC. Protein product: CASSGRDRGEGTQYF.

The chain is built from TRBV9 and TRBJ2-2, with 7 positions matching TRBD2. This CDR3 contains 16 residues. Germline CDR1 is SGDLS and CDR2 is YYNGEE. V lost 1 base to trimming and J lost 8 bases; unmatched junction nucleotides: 11. The CDR3 protein is CASSVKALGGIGELFF. The CDR3 DNA is TGTGCCAGCAGCGTAAAGGCTCTGGGGGGGATAGGGGAGCTGTTTTTT.